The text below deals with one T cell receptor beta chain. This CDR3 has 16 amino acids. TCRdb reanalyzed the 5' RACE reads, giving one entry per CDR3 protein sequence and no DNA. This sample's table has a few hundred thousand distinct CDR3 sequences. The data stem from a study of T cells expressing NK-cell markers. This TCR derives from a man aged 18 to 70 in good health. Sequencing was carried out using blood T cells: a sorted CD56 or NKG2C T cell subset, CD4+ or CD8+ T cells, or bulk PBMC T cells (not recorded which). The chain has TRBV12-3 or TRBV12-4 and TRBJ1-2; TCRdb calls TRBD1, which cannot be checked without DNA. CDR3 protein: CASSYGTGAINYGYTF.